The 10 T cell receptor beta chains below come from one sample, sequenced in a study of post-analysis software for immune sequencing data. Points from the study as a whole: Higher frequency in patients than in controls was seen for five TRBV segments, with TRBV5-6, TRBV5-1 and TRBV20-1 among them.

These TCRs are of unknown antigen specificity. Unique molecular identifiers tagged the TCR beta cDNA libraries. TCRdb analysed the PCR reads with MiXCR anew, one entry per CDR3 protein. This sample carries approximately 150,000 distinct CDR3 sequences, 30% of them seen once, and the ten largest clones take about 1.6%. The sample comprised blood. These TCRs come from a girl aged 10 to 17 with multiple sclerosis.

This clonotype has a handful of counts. This chain's CDR3 is CASSHHRAIAGIDYNEQFF. CDR3 DNA sequence: TGCGCCAGCAGCCACCATAGGGCTATAGCGGGAATAGACTACAATGAGCAGTTCTTC. The V call is TRBV4-1, the J call TRBJ2-1; TRBD2 aligns across 8 bases. Germline V CDR1 and CDR2: MGHRA, YSYEKL. The CDR3 consists of 19 residues. With V trimmed by 3 bases and J by 3 bases, 16 bases remained unmatched.

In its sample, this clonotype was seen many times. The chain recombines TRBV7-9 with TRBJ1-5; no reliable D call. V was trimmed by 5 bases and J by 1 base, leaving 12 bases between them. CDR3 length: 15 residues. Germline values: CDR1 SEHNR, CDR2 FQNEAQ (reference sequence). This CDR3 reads CASSPNGPSNQPQHF. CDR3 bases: TGTGCCAGCAGCCCAAACGGGCCGAGCAATCAGCCCCAGCATTTT.

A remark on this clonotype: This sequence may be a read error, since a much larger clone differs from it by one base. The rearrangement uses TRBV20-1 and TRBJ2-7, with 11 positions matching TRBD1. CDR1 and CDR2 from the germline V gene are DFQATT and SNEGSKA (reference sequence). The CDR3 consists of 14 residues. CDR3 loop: CGARGTGGTYEQYF. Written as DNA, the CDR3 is TGCGGTGCTAGAGGGACAGGGGGGACCTACGAGCAGTACTTC.

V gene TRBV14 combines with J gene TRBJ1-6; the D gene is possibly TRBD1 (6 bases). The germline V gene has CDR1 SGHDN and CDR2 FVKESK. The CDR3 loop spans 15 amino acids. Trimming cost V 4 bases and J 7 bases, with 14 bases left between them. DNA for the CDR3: TGTGCCAGCAGCCTCAAGGGACATGAAAATTCACCCCTCCACTTT. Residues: CASSLKGHENSPLHF.

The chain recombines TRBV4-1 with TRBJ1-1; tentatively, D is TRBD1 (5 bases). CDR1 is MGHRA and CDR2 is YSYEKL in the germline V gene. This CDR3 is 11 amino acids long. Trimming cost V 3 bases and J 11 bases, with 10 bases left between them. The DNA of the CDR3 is TGCGCCAGCAGCCAGGGGCGGATTGCTTTCTTT. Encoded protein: CASSQGRIAFF.

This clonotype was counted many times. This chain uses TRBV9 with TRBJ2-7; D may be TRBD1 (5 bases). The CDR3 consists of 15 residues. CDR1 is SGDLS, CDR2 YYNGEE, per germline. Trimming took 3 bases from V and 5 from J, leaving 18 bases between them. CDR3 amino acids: CASSASSGLFHEQYF. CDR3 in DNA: TGTGCCAGCAGCGCGTCGTCAGGGCTATTTCACGAGCAGTACTTC.

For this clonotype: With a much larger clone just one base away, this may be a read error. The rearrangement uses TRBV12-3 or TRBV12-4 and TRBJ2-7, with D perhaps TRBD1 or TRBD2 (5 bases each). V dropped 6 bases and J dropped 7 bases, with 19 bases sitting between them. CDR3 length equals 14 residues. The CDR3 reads CASSRDGHYNEQYF. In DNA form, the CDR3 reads TGTGCCAGCAGCCGGGACGGCCACTACAATGAGCAGTACTTC.

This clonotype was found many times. The CDR3 DNA is TGCAGCGTTTTCGCGGGACTAGCGGAGGCCTACGAGCAGTACTTC. It codes for CSVFAGLAEAYEQYF. The chain has TRBV29-1 and TRBJ2-7, with TRBD2 matching over 11 bases. Germline V gene lookup returns CDR1 SQVTM and CDR2 ANQGSEA. This CDR3 has 15 amino acids. Losses at the gene ends were 5 bases for V and 2 bases for J; bases not matched to a gene: 8.

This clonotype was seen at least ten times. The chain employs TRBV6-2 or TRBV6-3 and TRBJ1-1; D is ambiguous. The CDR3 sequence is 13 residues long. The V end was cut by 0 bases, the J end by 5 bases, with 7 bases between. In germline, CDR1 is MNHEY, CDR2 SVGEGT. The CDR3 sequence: CASSYSGGTEAFF. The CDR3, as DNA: TGTGCCAGCAGTTACTCGGGTGGGACTGAAGCTTTCTTT.

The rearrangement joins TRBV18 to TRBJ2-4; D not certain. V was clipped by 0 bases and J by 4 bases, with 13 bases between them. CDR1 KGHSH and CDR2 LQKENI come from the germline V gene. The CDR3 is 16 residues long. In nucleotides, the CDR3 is TGTGCCAGCTCACCACCGAACATAGAGATTAAAAACATTCAGTACTTC. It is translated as CASSPPNIEIKNIQYF.